The T cell receptor (beta chain) under discussion was sequenced for a study of T cells in localized non-small cell lung cancer. Germline values: CDR1 LNHDA, CDR2 SQIVND (reference sequence). The CDR3 runs to 13 residues. Between the trimmed V and J ends, which lost 5 bases and 5 bases, there was a span of 12 bases. The data were produced by immunoSEQ multiplex PCR, yet TCRdb's version contains in-frame clones alone and is incomplete. Of 61,000 or so clones detected, roughly 90% appear once; the ten largest clones hold 5.2%. The chain carries TRBV19 and TRBJ1-2; D not certain. The specimen was peripheral blood, collected before any cancer treatment. The TCR was taken from a woman between 35 and 75 years old with stage I lung adenocarcinoma. CDR3 sequence reads: CASSPTPGYGYTF. Written as DNA, the CDR3 is TGTGCCAGTAGTCCAACCCCGGGGTATGGCTACACCTTC.